Below, 20 T cell receptor beta chains from the same sample are listed, as sequenced in a study of OX40 agonist ivuxolimab in advanced cancers. The method was immunoSEQ multiplex PCR; TCRdb's version includes in-frame clones alone and lacks a portion of them. The sample has 45,000 to 50,000 clones; approximately 91% are singletons. The sample was CD4+ or CD8+ T cells sorted from blood, taken in a trial of the OX40 agonist ivuxolimab. Source of these receptors: an adult with an advanced solid tumor such as melanoma, head and neck, liver or kidney cancer.

The gene calls are TRBV7-6 and TRBJ2-1; 16 bases align to TRBD2. After removal of 5 bases from V and 9 bases from J, the junction contained 13 bases not matched to a gene. CDR3 length equals 18 residues. The germline V gene encodes CDR1 SGHVS and CDR2 FNYEAQ. The CDR3, as DNA: TGTGCCAGCAGCCCCTGGGAAGGGACTAGCGGGGGGGCAGGTGAGCAGTTCTTC. Translated, it gives CASSPWEGTSGGAGEQFF.

This clone was detected only once. The chain combines TRBV28 with TRBJ2-7; 7 nucleotides line up with TRBD2. Germline trimming cut 3 bases from V and 7 bases from J; bases unmatched to any gene: 6. This CDR3 is 13 amino acids long. Germline assignment: CDR1 MDHEN and CDR2 SYDVKM. CDR3: CASSFRRAGEQYF. The CDR3 nucleotides are TGTGCCAGCAGTTTTAGGAGAGCGGGGGAGCAGTACTTC.

The chain is built from TRBV4-1 and TRBJ1-1; D is unclear. CDR3 length: 15 residues. Germline CDR1 MGHRA, CDR2 YSYEKL. V was cut by 2 bases and J by 0 bases, with 10 bases left in between. The CDR3 coding sequence is TGCGCCAGCAGCCAATACGACACAATGAACACTGAAGCTTTCTTT. Protein sequence: CASSQYDTMNTEAFF.

This clone was detected only once. This rearrangement joins TRBV19 to TRBJ2-1; TRBD2 matches 8 bases. Germline values: CDR1 LNHDA, CDR2 SQIVND (reference sequence). The CDR3 loop spans 15 amino acids. J lost 8 bases, V lost 6 bases, and 12 bases had no gene match. As DNA, the CDR3 is TGTGCCAGTAGCCCGGTAGGAGCGGGAGAATATGAGCAGTTCTTC. It yields the protein CASSPVGAGEYEQFF.

The gene calls are TRBV4-2 and TRBJ2-3; D not resolved. CDR3 length equals 12 residues. Germline V gene data show CDR1 as LGHNA and CDR2 as YNFKEQ. The V end was cut by 1 base, the J end by 6 bases, with 5 bases between. The CDR3 loop is CASSQGVDTQYF. Here the CDR3 DNA reads TGTGCCAGCAGCCAAGGGGTGGATACGCAGTATTTT.

The chain has TRBV15 and TRBJ2-2; D possibly corresponds to TRBD1 (6 bases). V was trimmed by 3 bases and J by 2 bases, leaving 13 bases between them. Germline V gene sequence: CDR1 LNHNV, CDR2 YYDKDF (reference sequence). This CDR3 contains 16 residues. CDR3 nucleotides: TGTGCCACCAGCAGTCACGGGACACTTAACACCGGGGAGCTGTTTTTT. Its translation is CATSSHGTLNTGELFF.

The V gene is TRBV10-2, the J gene TRBJ2-7; D is ambiguous. V was clipped by 0 bases and J by 1 base, with 1 base between them. The CDR3 has 12 amino acids. Germline CDR1 WSHSY, CDR2 SAAADI. The CDR3, as DNA: TGCGCCAGCAGTGAGTCGTCCTACGAGCAGTACTTC. This codes for CASSESSYEQYF.

The V call is TRBV28, the J call TRBJ2-7; possibly TRBD1 for D (6 bases). The CDR3 sequence is 13 residues long. Germline assignment: CDR1 MDHEN and CDR2 SYDVKM. With 6 bases removed from V and 4 bases from J, the gap between germline ends came to 13 bases. In DNA form, the CDR3 reads TGTGCCAGCAGACCCCGGGGACATTACGAGCAGTACTTC. This codes for CASRPRGHYEQYF.

The rearrangement joins TRBV6-1 to TRBJ2-2; 14 nucleotides align to TRBD2. The germline V gene has CDR1 MNHNS and CDR2 SASEGT. V dropped 4 bases and J dropped 6; count of bases not matched to a gene: 1. The CDR3 consists of 15 residues. The CDR3 nucleotides are TGTGCCAGCAGTGGACTAGCGGGAGGGCCCGGGGAGCTGTTTTTT. Translation: CASSGLAGGPGELFF.

The chain uses TRBV6-6 and TRBJ1-3; D remains unclear. V was shortened by 1 base and J by 1 base, with 5 bases between the two germline ends. CDR1 MNHNY and CDR2 SVGAGI come from the germline V gene (reference sequence). The length of the CDR3 is 14 residues. CDR3 sequence (DNA): TGTGCCAGCAGTTACTTGGGATCTGGAAACACCATATATTTT. This translates into CASSYLGSGNTIYF.

This chain connects TRBV7-8 to TRBJ1-2; 11 nucleotides line up with TRBD1. The V and J ends lost 4 bases and 6 bases, in that order; junction bases with no gene match: 7. Germline V gene lookup returns CDR1 SGHVS and CDR2 FQNEAQ. The CDR3 runs 15 residues. This CDR3 reads CASSSGTGGSDGYTF. The CDR3 coding sequence is TGTGCCAGCAGCTCCGGGACAGGGGGGTCTGATGGCTACACCTTC.

This clone was detected once. The CDR3 region has the DNA TGTGCCAGCAGCTTTACGAGTGAGCAGTTCTTC. Translation gives CASSFTSEQFF. The chain joins TRBV5-6 to TRBJ2-1; unclear D gene. Trimming took 2 bases from V and 9 from J, leaving 6 bases between them. This CDR3 region has 11 residues. Germline values: CDR1 SGHDT, CDR2 YYEEEE.

The J gene is TRBJ2-3, the V gene TRBV5-6, with D tentatively TRBD1 or TRBD2 (5 bases each). The germline V and J ends were trimmed by 6 bases and 6 bases, with 20 bases remaining between them. The CDR3 totals 15 residues. In germline, CDR1 is SGHDT, CDR2 YYEEEE. This chain's CDR3 is CASTLWGIISDTQYF. The CDR3 DNA follows: TGTGCCAGCACCCTGTGGGGGATTATATCCGATACGCAGTATTTT.

This rearrangement joins TRBV28 to TRBJ2-7; 7 positions match TRBD2. From germline, CDR1 is MDHEN and CDR2 SYDVKM. V lost 6 bases and J lost 2; bases outside the gene matches: 10. The CDR3 contains 15 residues. DNA for the CDR3: TGTGCCAGCAGCAGCCGTGCTAGCGGCCCCTACGAGCAGTACTTC. This codes for CASSSRASGPYEQYF.

This clone was found once. The chain recombines TRBV9 with TRBJ2-1; no definite D call. CDR1 is SGDLS, CDR2 YYNGEE, per germline. The V and J ends lost 3 bases and 0 bases respectively, with 16 bases between them. CDR3 length equals 17 residues. CDR3 protein: CASSAALRLSSYNEQFF. DNA for the CDR3: TGTGCCAGCAGCGCAGCGCTCAGGCTGAGCTCCTACAATGAGCAGTTCTTC. The full variable domain, completed using reference TRBV9 and TRBJ2-1, is DSGVTQTPKHLITATGQRVTLRCSPRSGDLSVYWYQQSLDQGLQFLIQYYNGEERAKGNILERFSAQQFPDLHSELNLSSLELGDSALYFCASSAALRLSSYNEQFFGPGTRLTVL.

V usage is TRBV2 and J usage is TRBJ2-1; no clear D. V was trimmed by 7 bases and J by 6 bases, leaving 13 bases between them. The CDR3 spans 13 residues. Germline values: CDR1 SNHLY, CDR2 FYNNEI. CDR3 in amino acids: CASIFGIGNEQFF. CDR3 nucleotide sequence: TGTGCCAGCATTTTTGGGATAGGCAATGAGCAGTTCTTC.

The CDR3 region has the DNA TGTGCCAGCAGTTTGCGGGTAGCGGGAGCGGGGGAGACCCAGTACTTC. Encoded protein: CASSLRVAGAGETQYF. The V call is TRBV2, the J call TRBJ2-5; 9 bases map to TRBD2. Germline values: CDR1 SNHLY, CDR2 FYNNEI. CDR3 length equals 16 residues. The junction had 12 bases not matched to a gene; V was cut back by 5 bases and J by 5 bases.

V usage is TRBV28 and J usage is TRBJ2-7, with D unresolved. Germline CDR1 MDHEN, CDR2 SYDVKM. This CDR3 has 13 amino acids. With 5 bases removed from V and 0 bases from J, the gap between germline ends came to 8 bases. The CDR3, as DNA: TGTGCCAGCAGTAGACACAACTCCTACGAGCAGTACTTC. Translating gives CASSRHNSYEQYF. The entire variable domain, with the rest obtained from reference TRBV28 and TRBJ2-7, is as follows: DVKVTQSSRYLVKRTGEKVFLECVQDMDHENMFWYRQDPGLGLRLIYFSYDVKMKEKGDIPEGYSVSREKKERFSLILESASTNQTSMYLCASSRHNSYEQYFGPGTRLTVT.

The chain combines TRBV5-6 with TRBJ2-7; TRBD1 or TRBD2 may be the D gene (5 bases each). Germline V gene data show CDR1 as SGHDT and CDR2 as YYEEEE. Trimming removed 0 bases from V and 6 bases from J, with 7 bases in between. This CDR3 spans 12 amino acids. The CDR3 region has the DNA TGTGCCAGCAGCTTGGCTGGGGGCGAGCAGTACTTC. It is translated as CASSLAGGEQYF.

The chain uses TRBV6-5 and TRBJ1-2; no clear D gene. This CDR3 has 13 amino acids. The V gene lost 2 bases and the J gene lost 2 bases, with 6 bases spanning the gap. Per the germline V gene, CDR1 is MNHEY and CDR2 is SVGAGI. The CDR3 sequence: CASSYGQNYGYTF. Here the CDR3 DNA reads TGTGCCAGCAGTTACGGGCAAAACTATGGCTACACCTTC.